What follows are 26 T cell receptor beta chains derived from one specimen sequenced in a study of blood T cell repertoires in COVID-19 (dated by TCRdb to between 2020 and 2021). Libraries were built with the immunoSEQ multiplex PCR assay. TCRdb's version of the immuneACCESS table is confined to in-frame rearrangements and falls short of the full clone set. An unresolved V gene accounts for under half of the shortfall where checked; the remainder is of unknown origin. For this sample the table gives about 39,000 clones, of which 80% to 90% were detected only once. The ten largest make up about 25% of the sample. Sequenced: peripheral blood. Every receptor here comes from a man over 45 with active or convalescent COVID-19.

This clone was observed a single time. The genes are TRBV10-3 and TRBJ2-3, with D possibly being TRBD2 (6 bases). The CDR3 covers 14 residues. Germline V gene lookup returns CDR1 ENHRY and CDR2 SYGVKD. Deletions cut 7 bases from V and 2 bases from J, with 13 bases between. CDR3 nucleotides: TGTGCCATCACTTCGGGGGACCTCACAGATACGCAGTATTTT. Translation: CAITSGDLTDTQYF.

CDR3 in DNA: TGTGCCAGCAGCTTGGGCGACACCATATATTTT. This gives the protein CASSLGDTIYF. J is TRBJ1-3 and V is TRBV5-8; D is unclear. The CDR3 contains 11 residues. The germline V and J ends were trimmed by 0 bases and 8 bases, with 3 bases remaining between them. Germline assignment: CDR1 SGHTS and CDR2 YDEGEE.

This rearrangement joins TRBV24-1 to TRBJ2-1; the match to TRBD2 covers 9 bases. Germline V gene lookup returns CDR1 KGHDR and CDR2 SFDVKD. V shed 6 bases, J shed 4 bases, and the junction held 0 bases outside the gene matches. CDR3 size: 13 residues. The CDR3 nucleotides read TGTGCCACCAGTAGCGGGGGGTACAATGAGCAGTTCTTC. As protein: CATSSGGYNEQFF.

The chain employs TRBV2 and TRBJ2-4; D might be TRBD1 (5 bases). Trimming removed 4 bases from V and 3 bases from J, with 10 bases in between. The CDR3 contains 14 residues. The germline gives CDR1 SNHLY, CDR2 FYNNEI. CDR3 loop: CASSVGQVKNIQYF. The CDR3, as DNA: TGTGCCAGCAGTGTGGGGCAAGTCAAAAACATTCAGTACTTC. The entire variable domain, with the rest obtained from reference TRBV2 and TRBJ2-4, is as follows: EPEVTQTPSHQVTQMGQEVILRCVPISNHLYFYWYRQILGQKVEFLVSFYNNEISEKSEIFDDQFSVERPDGSNFTLKIRSTKLEDSAMYFCASSVGQVKNIQYFGAGTRLSVL.

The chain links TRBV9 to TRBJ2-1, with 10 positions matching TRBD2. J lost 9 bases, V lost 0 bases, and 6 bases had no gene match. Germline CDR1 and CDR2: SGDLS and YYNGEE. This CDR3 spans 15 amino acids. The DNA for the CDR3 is TGTGCCAGCAGCGTAGGGGCTAGCGGGAGAGCTGAGCAGTTCTTC. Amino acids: CASSVGASGRAEQFF.

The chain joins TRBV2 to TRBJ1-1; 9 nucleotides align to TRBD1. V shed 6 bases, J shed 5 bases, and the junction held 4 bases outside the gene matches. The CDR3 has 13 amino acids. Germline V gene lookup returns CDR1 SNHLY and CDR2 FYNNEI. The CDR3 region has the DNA TGTGCCAGCAGACAGGGGGCGCGGACTGAAGCTTTCTTT. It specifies CASRQGARTEAFF.

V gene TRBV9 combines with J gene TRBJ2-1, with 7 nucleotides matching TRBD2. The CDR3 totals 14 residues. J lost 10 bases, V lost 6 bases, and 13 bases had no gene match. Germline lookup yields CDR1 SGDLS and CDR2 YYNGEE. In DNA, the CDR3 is TGTGCCAGCACCCGGGGGACTACCCCTCAGGAGCAGTTCTTC. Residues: CASTRGTTPQEQFF.

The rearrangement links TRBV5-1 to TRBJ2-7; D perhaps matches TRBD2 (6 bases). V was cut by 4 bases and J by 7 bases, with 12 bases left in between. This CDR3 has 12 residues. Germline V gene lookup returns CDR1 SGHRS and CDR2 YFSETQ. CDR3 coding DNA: TGCGCCAGCAGCCGGGAGAGAGGGGAGCAGTACTTC. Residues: CASSRERGEQYF.

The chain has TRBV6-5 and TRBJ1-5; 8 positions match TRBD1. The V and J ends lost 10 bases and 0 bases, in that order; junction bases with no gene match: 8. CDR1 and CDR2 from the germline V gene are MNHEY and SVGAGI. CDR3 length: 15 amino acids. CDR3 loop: CATRSGGGSNQPQHF. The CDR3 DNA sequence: TGTGCCACTAGATCAGGGGGCGGTAGCAATCAGCCCCAGCATTTT.

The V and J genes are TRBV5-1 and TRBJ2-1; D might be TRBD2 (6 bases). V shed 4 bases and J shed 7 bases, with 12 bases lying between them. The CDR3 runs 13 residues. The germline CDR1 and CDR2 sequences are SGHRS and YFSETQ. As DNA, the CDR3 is TGCGCCAGCAGCCCGGAGGGGCGGAATGAGCAGTTCTTC. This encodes CASSPEGRNEQFF.

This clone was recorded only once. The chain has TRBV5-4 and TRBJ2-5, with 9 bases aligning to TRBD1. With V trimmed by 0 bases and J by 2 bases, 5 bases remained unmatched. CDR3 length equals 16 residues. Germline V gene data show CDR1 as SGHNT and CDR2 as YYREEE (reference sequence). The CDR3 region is CASSLGRGTGQETQYF. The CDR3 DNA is TGTGCCAGCAGCTTGGGACGGGGGACAGGGCAAGAGACCCAGTACTTC.

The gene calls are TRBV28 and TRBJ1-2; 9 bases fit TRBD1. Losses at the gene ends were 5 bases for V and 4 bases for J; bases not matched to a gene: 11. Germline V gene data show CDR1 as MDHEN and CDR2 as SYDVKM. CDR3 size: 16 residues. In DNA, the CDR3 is TGTGCCAGCAGTCGACAGGGGGTGATGCCACTCTATGGCTACACCTTC. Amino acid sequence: CASSRQGVMPLYGYTF.

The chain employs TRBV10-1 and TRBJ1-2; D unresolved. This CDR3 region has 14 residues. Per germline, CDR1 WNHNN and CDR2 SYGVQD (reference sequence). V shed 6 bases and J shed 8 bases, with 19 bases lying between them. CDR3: CASRLGDSPGGYTF. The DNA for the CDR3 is TGCGCCAGCAGACTCGGGGATAGTCCCGGAGGCTACACCTTC.

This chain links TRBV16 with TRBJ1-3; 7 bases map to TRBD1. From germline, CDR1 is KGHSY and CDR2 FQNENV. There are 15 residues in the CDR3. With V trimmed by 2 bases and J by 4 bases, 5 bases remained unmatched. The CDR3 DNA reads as TGTGCCAGCAGCCAAGACAGGGTACGCGGAAACACCATATATTTT. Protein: CASSQDRVRGNTIYF. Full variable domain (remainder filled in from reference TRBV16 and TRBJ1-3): GEEVAQTPKHLVRGEGQKAKLYCAPIKGHSYVFWYQQVLKNEFKFLISFQNENVFDETGMPKERFSAKCLPNSPCSLEIQATKLEDSAVYFCASSQDRVRGNTIYFGEGSWLTVV.

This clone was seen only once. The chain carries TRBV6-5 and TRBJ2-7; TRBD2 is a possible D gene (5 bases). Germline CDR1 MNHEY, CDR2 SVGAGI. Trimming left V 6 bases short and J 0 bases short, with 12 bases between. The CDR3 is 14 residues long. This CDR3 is CASSERSPSYEQYF. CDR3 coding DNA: TGTGCCAGCAGCGAGCGGAGCCCCTCCTACGAGCAGTACTTC.

This CDR3 reads CASSLGASGSFREQFF. In nucleotides, the CDR3 is TGTGCCAGCAGCTTGGGTGCTAGCGGGAGTTTTCGTGAGCAGTTCTTC. The chain has TRBV5-6 and TRBJ2-1; 10 nucleotides align to TRBD2. CDR1 and CDR2 (germline): SGHDT, YYEEEE. The CDR3 runs 16 residues. Unmatched junction bases numbered 9, after V lost 0 bases and J lost 9 bases.

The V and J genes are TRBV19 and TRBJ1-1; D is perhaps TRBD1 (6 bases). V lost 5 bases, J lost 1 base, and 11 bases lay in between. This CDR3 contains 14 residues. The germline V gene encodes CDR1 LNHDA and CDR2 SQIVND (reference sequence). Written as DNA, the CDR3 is TGTGCCAGTAGTCGGGTGGACAGGAACACTGAAGCTTTCTTT. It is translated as CASSRVDRNTEAFF.

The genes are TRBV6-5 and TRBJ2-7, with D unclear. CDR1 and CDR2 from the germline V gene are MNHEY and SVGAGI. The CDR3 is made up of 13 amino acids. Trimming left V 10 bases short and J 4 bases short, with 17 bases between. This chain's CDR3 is CATSWAPNYEQYF. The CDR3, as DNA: TGTGCCACCTCTTGGGCCCCGAATTACGAGCAGTACTTC.

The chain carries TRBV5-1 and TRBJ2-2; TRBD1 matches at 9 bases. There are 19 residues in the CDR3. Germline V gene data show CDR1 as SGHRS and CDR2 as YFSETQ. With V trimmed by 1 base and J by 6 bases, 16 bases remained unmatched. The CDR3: CASSLPRDRVVIGPGELFF. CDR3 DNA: TGCGCCAGCAGCTTGCCCCGGGACAGGGTTGTAATAGGACCCGGGGAGCTGTTTTTT.

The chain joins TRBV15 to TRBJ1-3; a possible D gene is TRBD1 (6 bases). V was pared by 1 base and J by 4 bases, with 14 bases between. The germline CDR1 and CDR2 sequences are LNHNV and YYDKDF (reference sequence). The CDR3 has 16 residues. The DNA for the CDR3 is TGTGCCACCAGCAGAGTAGGGGGGGCGCGAGGAAACACCATATATTTT. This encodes CATSRVGGARGNTIYF.

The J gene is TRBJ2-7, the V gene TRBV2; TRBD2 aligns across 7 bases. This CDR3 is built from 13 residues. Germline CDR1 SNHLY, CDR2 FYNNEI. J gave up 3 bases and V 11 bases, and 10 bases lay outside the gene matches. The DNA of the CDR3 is TGTGCCGGGGGGGGTGGCGTCGGCTACGAGCAGTACGTC. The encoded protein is CAGGGGVGYEQYV.

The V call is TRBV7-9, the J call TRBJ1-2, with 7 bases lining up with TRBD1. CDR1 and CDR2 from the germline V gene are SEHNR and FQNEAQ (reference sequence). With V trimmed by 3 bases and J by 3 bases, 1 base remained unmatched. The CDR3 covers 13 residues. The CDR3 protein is CASSFQGDYGYTF. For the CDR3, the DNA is TGTGCCAGCAGCTTCCAGGGGGACTATGGCTACACCTTC.

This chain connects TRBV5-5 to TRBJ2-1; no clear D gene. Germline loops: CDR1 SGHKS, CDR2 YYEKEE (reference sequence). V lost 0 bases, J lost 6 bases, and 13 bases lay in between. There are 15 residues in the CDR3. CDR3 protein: CASSLGVSGINEQFF. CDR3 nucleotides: TGTGCCAGCAGCTTGGGGGTGTCAGGTATCAATGAGCAGTTCTTC. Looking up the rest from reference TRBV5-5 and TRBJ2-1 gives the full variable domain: DAGVTQSPTHLIKTRGQQVTLRCSPISGHKSVSWYQQVLGQGPQFIFQYYEKEERGRGNFPDRFSARQFPNYSSELNVNALLLGDSALYLCASSLGVSGINEQFFGPGTRLTVL.

DNA for the CDR3: TGTGCCAGCAGCCCGACAGGGCATTACAATGAGCAGTTCTTC. Amino acids: CASSPTGHYNEQFF. The chain joins TRBV9 to TRBJ2-1; 7 nucleotides agree with TRBD1. CDR1 is SGDLS, CDR2 YYNGEE, per germline. V lost 4 bases and J lost 4; bases outside the gene matches: 5. CDR3 length equals 14 residues.

The DNA for the CDR3 is TGTGCCAGCAGCCTCACGGGACTAGCTGCGACGTACGAGCAGTACTTC. Translating gives CASSLTGLAATYEQYF. The chain joins TRBV28 to TRBJ2-7; TRBD2 agrees at 9 bases. The CDR3 extends over 16 amino acids. Looked up from germline, CDR1 is MDHEN and CDR2 is SYDVKM. With V trimmed by 6 bases and J by 4 bases, 13 bases remained unmatched. Drawing the rest from reference TRBV28 and TRBJ2-7, the complete variable domain is DVKVTQSSRYLVKRTGEKVFLECVQDMDHENMFWYRQDPGLGLRLIYFSYDVKMKEKGDIPEGYSVSREKKERFSLILESASTNQTSMYLCASSLTGLAATYEQYFGPGTRLTVT.

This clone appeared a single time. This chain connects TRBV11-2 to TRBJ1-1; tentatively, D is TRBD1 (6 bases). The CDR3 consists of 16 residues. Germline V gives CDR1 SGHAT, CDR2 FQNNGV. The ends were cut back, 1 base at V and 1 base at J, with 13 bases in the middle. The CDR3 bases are TGTGCCAGCAGCTTAGTATGGGGACAAGCGAACACTGAAGCTTTCTTT. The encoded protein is CASSLVWGQANTEAFF.